A few counts support the clone carrying this T cell receptor beta chain. What it binds is unknown. Reverse transcription of all isolated RNA meant that expressed TCRB transcripts were sequenced. Generated by immunoSEQ multiplex PCR, the TCRdb table keeps only in-frame clones and is missing some. The data hold 300,000 to 350,000 clones, with roughly 14% observed a single time. The V and J ends lost 5 bases and 8 bases respectively, with 18 bases between them. The CDR3 is 14 residues long. Germline-derived CDR1 and CDR2 are SEHNR and FQNEAQ (reference sequence). This entry is derived from a study of beta chain features in type 1 diabetes. Overall study findings and caveats: A moderate, significant TCRB CDR3 shortening appeared in type 1 diabetes across four CD4+ subsets.

This chain links TRBV7-9 with TRBJ1-2, with D possibly being TRBD1 (6 bases). This TCR came from a woman in her late teens or twenties with type 1 diabetes. Sequencing was done on a sample of naive CD4+ T cells from blood. The CDR3 sequence is CASSLQGRTMGYTF. The DNA for the CDR3 is TGTGCCAGCAGCCTGCAGGGGCGCACTATGGGCTACACCTTC.